The 26 T cell receptor beta chains presented below share a single source sample, sequenced in a study of cytomegalovirus exposure and HLA in healthy donors. Researchers ran the PCR with 60 Vbeta and 13 Jbeta primers. TCRdb's copy holds only in-frame clones and misses some; the assay was immunoSEQ multiplex PCR. The table has 120,000 or so clones, over 9.5% seen once. The sample comprised PBMCs. These receptors were obtained from a woman between 18 and 30 years old in good health and CMV-seropositive.

This clone has a handful of counts. The chain is built from TRBV29-1 and TRBJ1-1; D unresolved. The CDR3 is 10 residues long. The V and J ends lost 8 bases and 8 bases respectively, with 12 bases between them. The germline V gene has CDR1 SQVTM and CDR2 ANQGSEA. The CDR3 coding sequence is TGCAGCCTCAAAAGAGGGGAAGCTTTCTTT. Its protein is CSLKRGEAFF.

DNA of the CDR3: TGTGCCAGCTCACCCAACGACGGACTGGGGGGCTACACCTTC. Residues: CASSPNDGLGGYTF. The rearrangement links TRBV18 to TRBJ1-2, with D unresolved. This CDR3 spans 14 amino acids. Germline CDR1 and CDR2: KGHSH and LQKENI. V lost 3 bases, J lost 8 bases, and 16 bases lay in between.

As regards this clone: Different DNA sequences within this sample yield the same CDR3. This chain connects TRBV19 to TRBJ1-5, with 9 bases identical to TRBD1. This CDR3 spans 15 amino acids. Germline trimming cut 5 bases from V and 2 bases from J; bases unmatched to any gene: 4. CDR1 and CDR2 from the germline V gene are LNHDA and SQIVND (reference sequence). The CDR3: CASSRTGAGNQPQHF. The CDR3 DNA reads as TGTGCCAGTAGTCGGACAGGGGCAGGCAATCAGCCCCAGCATTTT.

The V gene is TRBV2, the J gene TRBJ1-5, with TRBD1 matching 9 bases. This CDR3 region has 16 residues. The J segment lost 0 bases and the V segment lost 3 bases, leaving 3 bases of the junction unmatched. Germline CDR1 reads SNHLY; CDR2 reads FYNNEI. The CDR3: CASSDRGQGSNQPQHF. The CDR3 DNA is TGTGCCAGCAGTGATAGGGGACAGGGTAGCAATCAGCCCCAGCATTTT.

This clone was recorded a few times. This chain uses TRBV11-2 with TRBJ1-2; 8 bases are a match to TRBD1. The CDR3 is made up of 16 amino acids. V lost 5 bases and J lost 4; bases outside the gene matches: 12. CDR1 and CDR2 from the germline V gene are SGHAT and FQNNGV. CDR3 DNA: TGTGCCAGCAGCGCCGGACAGGGTCCTTTCCTCTATGGCTACACCTTC. Its translation is CASSAGQGPFLYGYTF.

DNA for the CDR3: TGTGCCAGTAGTTTCACGGGAGGAGGCGGGGAGACCCAGTACTTC. This translates into CASSFTGGGGETQYF. This chain links TRBV19 with TRBJ2-5, with 7 bases matching TRBD2. Germline CDR1 is LNHDA and CDR2 is SQIVND (reference sequence). The ends lost 5 bases at V and 5 bases at J; junction bases unmatched: 11. The CDR3 has 15 amino acids.

This chain joins TRBV5-1 and TRBJ2-7, with a possible D match to TRBD2 (6 bases). V lost 4 bases to trimming and J lost 11 bases, with 16 bases between them. Germline CDR1 reads SGHRS; CDR2 reads YFSETQ. There are 12 residues in the CDR3. CDR3 DNA sequence: TGCGCCAGCAGCACGGAGACTAGTCGGGAGTACTTC. Translated, it gives CASSTETSREYF.

This clone has more than one count but fewer than ten. V usage is TRBV7-9 and J usage is TRBJ2-7, with 8 bases lining up with TRBD1. The V segment lost 1 base and the J segment 7 bases; nucleotides outside the gene matches: 9. There are 15 residues in the CDR3. Germline CDR1 reads SEHNR; CDR2 reads FQNEAQ (reference sequence). The DNA for the CDR3 is TGTGCCAGCAGCTTAGGGGGGGCAGGGGGCCGGGAGCAGTACTTC. Translating gives CASSLGGAGGREQYF.

This clone showed up just a few times. An end of the junction does not agree with germline; a read error may underlie this. The chain is built from TRBV7-7 and TRBJ2-2, with 9 bases identical to TRBD1. The CDR3 runs to 16 residues. The V gene's germline CDR1 is SSHAT and CDR2 FNYEAQ (reference sequence). The CDR3 region is CASSLGTGKEAGELFF. The CDR3, as DNA: TGTGCTAGCAGCTTAGGGACAGGGAAGGAGGCCGGGGAGCTGTTTTTT.

V and J are TRBV30 and TRBJ2-2, with 8 bases that match TRBD1. The CDR3 loop spans 12 amino acids. Germline CDR1 GTSNPN, CDR2 SVGIG (reference sequence). J gave up 14 bases and V 4 bases, and 9 bases lay outside the gene matches. The CDR3 here is CAWMRGQGSLFF. The CDR3 coding sequence is TGTGCCTGGATGCGCGGACAGGGCTCTCTGTTTTTT.

This clone was seen more than once but under ten times. The chain employs TRBV28 and TRBJ2-1; unclear D gene. The germline V and J ends were trimmed by 3 bases and 0 bases, with 9 bases remaining between them. CDR1 and CDR2 (germline): MDHEN, SYDVKM. The CDR3 sequence is 15 residues long. CDR3 DNA: TGTGCCAGCAGTTTGATAACGAGCTCCTACAATGAGCAGTTCTTC. This sequence encodes CASSLITSSYNEQFF.

V gene TRBV5-4 combines with J gene TRBJ2-1; 10 positions match TRBD2. This CDR3 contains 15 residues. J gave up 4 bases and V 0 bases, and 1 base lay outside the gene matches. Germline V CDR1 and CDR2: SGHNT, YYREEE (reference sequence). CDR3 amino acids: CASSLGTSGYNEQFF. The CDR3 coding sequence is TGTGCCAGCAGCTTGGGGACTAGCGGTTACAATGAGCAGTTCTTC. Combining the CDR3 with reference TRBV5-4 and TRBJ2-1 gives the whole variable domain ETGVTQSPTHLIKTRGQQVTLRCSSQSGHNTVSWYQQALGQGPQFIFQYYREEENGRGNFPPRFSGLQFPNYSSELNVNALELDDSALYLCASSLGTSGYNEQFFGPGTRLTVL.

This clone was recorded a few times. The chain couples TRBV19 to TRBJ2-3; 10 bases line up with TRBD2. With 5 bases clipped from V and 2 bases from J, the junction kept 4 bases outside the gene matches. Per the germline V gene, CDR1 is LNHDA and CDR2 is SQIVND (reference sequence). The CDR3 spans 15 residues. This CDR3 is CASSSLAGATDTQYF. CDR3 in DNA: TGTGCCAGTAGTTCTCTAGCGGGGGCCACAGATACGCAGTATTTT.

This rearrangement joins TRBV28 to TRBJ2-2; 10 positions agree with TRBD1. Germline loops: CDR1 MDHEN, CDR2 SYDVKM. Unmatched junction bases numbered 3, after V lost 4 bases and J lost 4 bases. This CDR3 region has 15 residues. Written as DNA, the CDR3 is TGTGCCAGCAGTTCCGACAGGGGGCCCACCGGGGAGCTGTTTTTT. Protein: CASSSDRGPTGELFF.

This clone was observed a few times. J is TRBJ2-7 and V is TRBV9; no definite D call. Trimming shortened V by 0 bases and J by 5 bases, and 6 bases separated the two germline ends. Germline V gene data show CDR1 as SGDLS and CDR2 as YYNGEE. The CDR3 has 12 residues. CDR3 DNA: TGTGCCAGCAGCGTAGTCAGTGACGAGCAGTACTTC. Its translation: CASSVVSDEQYF.

This sequence joins TRBV5-4 and TRBJ1-6; 7 bases are shared with TRBD1. From germline, CDR1 is SGHNT and CDR2 YYREEE (reference sequence). The V and J ends lost 4 bases and 10 bases, in that order; junction bases with no gene match: 5. The CDR3 is 13 amino acids. Written as DNA, the CDR3 is TGTGCCAGCAGCCGACAGGGACAGTCACCCCTCCACTTT. Amino acids: CASSRQGQSPLHF.

The CDR3 region has the DNA TGTGCCAGCAGTGGACAGGAGAGATCCTATCAGCCCCAGCATTTT. Residues: CASSGQERSYQPQHF. This chain uses TRBV6-1 with TRBJ1-5; D possibly corresponds to TRBD1 (6 bases). The CDR3 length is 15 residues. Trimming shortened V by 4 bases and J by 5 bases, and 15 bases separated the two germline ends. In germline, CDR1 is MNHNS, CDR2 SASEGT.

This sequence joins TRBV7-2 and TRBJ1-1; 10 bases line up with TRBD1. Germline values: CDR1 SGHTA, CDR2 FQGNSA. J was trimmed by 0 bases and V by 6 bases; bases with no gene match: 4. The CDR3 is 15 amino acids. In DNA form, the CDR3 reads TGTGCCAGCAGGACAGGGGGCGGCATGAACACTGAAGCTTTCTTT. It translates to CASRTGGGMNTEAFF.

This clone was seen only a few times. The V gene is TRBV5-1, the J gene TRBJ2-7, with 10 bases that match TRBD2. V lost 4 bases to trimming and J lost 3 bases; unmatched junction nucleotides: 16. Per germline, CDR1 SGHRS and CDR2 YFSETQ. The CDR3 covers 18 residues. Here the CDR3 reads CASSPVASGRRGDYEQYF. The CDR3, as DNA: TGCGCCAGCAGCCCTGTCGCTAGCGGGAGAAGGGGGGACTACGAGCAGTACTTC. The full variable domain, its missing parts supplied by reference TRBV5-1 and TRBJ2-7, is KAGVTQTPRYLIKTRGQQVTLSCSPISGHRSVSWYQQTPGQGLQFLFEYFSETQRNKGNFPGRFSGRQFSNSRSEMNVSTLELGDSALYLCASSPVASGRRGDYEQYFGPGTRLTVT.

In its sample, this clone was seen a few times. The CDR3 here is CASSLVPTAGVGEQFF. The CDR3 region has the DNA TGTGCCAGCAGCTTAGTCCCAACAGCGGGAGTAGGGGAGCAGTTCTTC. The chain recombines TRBV7-8 with TRBJ2-1; 8 nucleotides line up with TRBD2. CDR3 size: 16 residues. V lost 1 base and J lost 10; bases outside the gene matches: 12. Germline lookup yields CDR1 SGHVS and CDR2 FQNEAQ.

There are a few counts of this clone. J is TRBJ2-5 and V is TRBV21-1; TRBD1 reflects the table's D call only, with no check against the DNA. TRBV21-1 is given as a pseudogene. The CDR3 length is 19 residues. CDR3 DNA sequence: TGTGCCAGCAGCGAAAGGGATCTGAATTACGCAGGGGTCCCAGAGACCCAGTACTTC. Protein sequence: CASSERDLNYAGVPETQYF.

This clone was found a few times. The chain combines TRBV30 with TRBJ1-5; D call uncertain. The V end was cut by 1 base, the J end by 2 bases, with 3 bases between. The CDR3 length is 12 residues. Germline CDR1 is GTSNPN and CDR2 is SVGIG (reference sequence). The CDR3 DNA is TGTGCCTGGAGTGGAGGCAATCAGCCCCAGCATTTT. The encoded protein is CAWSGGNQPQHF.

There are a few counts of this clone. V and J are TRBV7-6 and TRBJ2-7, with 7 bases fitting TRBD1. Germline V lookup: CDR1 SGHVS, CDR2 FNYEAQ. The CDR3 is 13 residues long. Trimming took 8 bases from V and 4 from J; bases not matched to a gene: 8. The CDR3 DNA reads TGTGCCAGCGCCCGGGACAGAGGATACGAGCAGTACTTC. This sequence encodes CASARDRGYEQYF.

This clone was counted only a few times. CDR3 coding DNA: TGTGCCAGCAGCCCGAGACAGGGCAGAGAAAAACTGTTTTTT. It codes for CASSPRQGREKLFF. The chain couples TRBV14 to TRBJ1-4; 7 bases match TRBD1. V dropped 4 bases and J dropped 8; count of bases not matched to a gene: 7. The CDR3 length is 14 residues. CDR1 SGHDN and CDR2 FVKESK come from the germline V gene.

The V and J genes are TRBV6-5 and TRBJ1-1; 7 positions agree with TRBD1. V trimming: 5 bases; J trimming: 4 bases; junction bases outside the gene matches: 10. The CDR3 runs 15 residues. The germline V gene has CDR1 MNHEY and CDR2 SVGAGI. CDR3: CASSPTGALSTEAFF. CDR3 coding DNA: TGTGCCAGCAGTCCAACAGGGGCGCTGAGCACTGAAGCTTTCTTT.

The sample holds a few counts of this clone. This chain connects TRBV7-9 to TRBJ2-7; 7 bases align to TRBD1. Trimming removed 4 bases from V and 5 bases from J; junction bases left unmatched: 8. Germline CDR1 and CDR2: SEHNR and FQNEAQ (reference sequence). The CDR3 totals 14 residues. CDR3 protein: CASSWTGIADEQYF. The CDR3 coding sequence is TGTGCCAGCAGCTGGACAGGTATCGCTGACGAGCAGTACTTC.